This TCR beta chain was documented in a study of CD8 T cells in ankylosing spondylitis (dated by TCRdb to about 2017). In the study overall: To find TCR variants linked to disease, the study profiled T cell receptor beta repertoires in ankylosing spondylitis patients and healthy donors. The full study cohort comprised 25 or so ankylosing spondylitis patients and about 110 healthy donors. Peripheral blood was sampled, and synovial fluid was additionally collected from ankylosing spondylitis patients.

TCRdb shows the sequencer as Illumina HiSeq 2500. TCR beta libraries were prepared by quantitative 5'-RACE with molecular barcodes. Per the authors' processing: Disease-linked TCR variants were identified with a new computational method built on a probabilistic model of VDJ rearrangement. The public reads were reprocessed in TCRdb via fastp at Q25 and MiXCR, keeping in-frame beta chains. One record per CDR3 amino acid sequence lists the most common genes and DNA. The V and J calls were not made by the authors but by TCRdb's processing. Within this sample are approximately 260,000 distinct CDR3 sequences, with over 8.5% of them counted one time only. Nearly 7% of the sample is in the top ten clones. As concerns this clonotype: Its antigen is unknown. Within one base of it there is no much larger clone, and no base qualities were kept.

From its cysteine to its phenylalanine, the CDR3 spans 12 amino acids. Only the CDR3 region is kept as DNA, spanning 36 bases read in frame from base 1. CDR1 GTSNPN and CDR2 SVGIG were looked up in the germline V gene (reference sequence). Ends trimmed: V by 8 bases, J by 6 bases; bases unmatched to a gene: 6. The investigation overall reported the following: The disease-linked clones had a CD8+ phenotype and were found at relatively low frequencies in peripheral blood. A TCR beta motif of fewer than 10 highly homologous amino acid variants appeared characteristic of blood from ankylosing spondylitis patients. The disease-linked clones were reported as significantly enriched in matched synovial fluid samples from ankylosing spondylitis patients. Some TCR beta motif variants had previously been reported in synovial fluid and blood of reactive arthritis patients, which suggested common disease-initiation mechanisms.

This sequence originates from a male donor with ankylosing spondylitis or in good health (not recorded which). The V gene is TRBV30 and the J gene is TRBJ2-1; 8 central bases correspond to TRBD1. What was sequenced was blood, either unsorted or a sorted T cell fraction (not recorded which). This receptor has the CDR3 CAEGRGRNEQFF. DNA sequence: TGTGCCGAGGGCAGGGGGCGCAATGAGCAGTTCTTC.